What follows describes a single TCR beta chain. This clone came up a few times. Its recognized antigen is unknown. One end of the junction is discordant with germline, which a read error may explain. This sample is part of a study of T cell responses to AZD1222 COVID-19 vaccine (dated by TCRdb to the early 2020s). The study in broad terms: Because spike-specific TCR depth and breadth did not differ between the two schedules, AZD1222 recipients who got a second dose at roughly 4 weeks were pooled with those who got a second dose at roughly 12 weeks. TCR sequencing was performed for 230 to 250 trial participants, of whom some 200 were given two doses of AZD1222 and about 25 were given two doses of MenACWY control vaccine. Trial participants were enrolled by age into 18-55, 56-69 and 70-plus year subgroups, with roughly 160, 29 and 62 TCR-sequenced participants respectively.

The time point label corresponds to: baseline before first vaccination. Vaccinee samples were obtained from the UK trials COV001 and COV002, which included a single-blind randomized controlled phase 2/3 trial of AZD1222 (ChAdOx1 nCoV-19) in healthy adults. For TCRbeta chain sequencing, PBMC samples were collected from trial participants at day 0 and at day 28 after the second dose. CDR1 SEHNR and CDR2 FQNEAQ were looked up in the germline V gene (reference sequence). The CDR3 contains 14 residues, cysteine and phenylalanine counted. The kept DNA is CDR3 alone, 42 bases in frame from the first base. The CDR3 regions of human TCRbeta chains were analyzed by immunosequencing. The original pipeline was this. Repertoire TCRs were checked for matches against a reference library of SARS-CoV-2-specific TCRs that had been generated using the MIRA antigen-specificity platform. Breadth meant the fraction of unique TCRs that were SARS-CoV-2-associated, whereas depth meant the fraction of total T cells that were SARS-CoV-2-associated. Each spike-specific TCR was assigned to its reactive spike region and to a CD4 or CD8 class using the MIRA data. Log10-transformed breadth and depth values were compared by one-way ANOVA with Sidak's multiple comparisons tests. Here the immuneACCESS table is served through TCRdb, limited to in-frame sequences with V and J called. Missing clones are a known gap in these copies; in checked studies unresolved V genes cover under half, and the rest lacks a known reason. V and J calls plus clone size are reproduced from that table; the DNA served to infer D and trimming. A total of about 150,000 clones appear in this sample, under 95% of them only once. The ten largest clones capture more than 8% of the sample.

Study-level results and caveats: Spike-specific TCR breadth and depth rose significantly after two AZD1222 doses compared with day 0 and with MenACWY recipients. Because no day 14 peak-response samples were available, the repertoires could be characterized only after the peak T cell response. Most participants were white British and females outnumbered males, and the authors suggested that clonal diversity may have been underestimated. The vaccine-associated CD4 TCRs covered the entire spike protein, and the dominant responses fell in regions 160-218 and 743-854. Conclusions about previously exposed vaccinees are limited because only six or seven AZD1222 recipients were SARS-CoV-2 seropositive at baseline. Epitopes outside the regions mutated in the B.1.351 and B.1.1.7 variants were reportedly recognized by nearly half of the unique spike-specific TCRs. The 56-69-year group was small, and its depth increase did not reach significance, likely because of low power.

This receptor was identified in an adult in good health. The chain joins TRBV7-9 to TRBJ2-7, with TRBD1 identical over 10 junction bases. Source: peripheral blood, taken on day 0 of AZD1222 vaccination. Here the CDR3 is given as CASTLGTGAYEQYF. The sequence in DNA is TGTGCCAGCACCTTAGGGACAGGGGCCTACGAGCAGTACTTC.